The 18 T cell receptor beta chains in this list originate from one sample, sequenced in a study of blood T cell repertoires in COVID-19 (dated by TCRdb to about 2020). Library creation used the immunoSEQ multiplex PCR assay. The clones in this table, taken by TCRdb from immuneACCESS, are in-frame only. Not every clone is retained; where verified, under half of the shortfall comes from an unresolved V gene, and the cause of the rest is unknown. In all, the sample holds some 71,000 clones, and 86% of those were seen once. The ten largest clones represent just under 2% of the sample. Sequenced sample: peripheral blood. These receptors were taken from a man aged 25 to 45 with acute or convalescent COVID-19.

Worth noting for this clone: Other DNA variants within this sample encode the same CDR3. The genes are TRBV18 and TRBJ1-1; D perhaps matches TRBD1 (6 bases). V gave up 6 bases and J gave up 6 bases, with 14 bases separating them. Germline CDR1 is KGHSH and CDR2 is LQKENI. This CDR3 is built from 13 residues. This chain's CDR3 is CASSPRGSAEAFF. CDR3 nucleotides: TGTGCCAGCTCCCCCAGGGGTTCGGCTGAAGCTTTCTTT.

The CDR3 protein is CATSDNRAGNTIYF. The CDR3 nucleotides read TGTGCCACCAGTGATAACAGGGCTGGAAACACCATATATTTT. This rearrangement joins TRBV24-1 to TRBJ1-3; tentative D call: TRBD1 (6 bases). CDR3 length: 14 amino acids. Looked up from germline, CDR1 is KGHDR and CDR2 is SFDVKD. V was trimmed by 3 bases and J by 2 bases, leaving 7 bases between them.

V usage is TRBV3-1 (or the pseudogene TRBV3-2) and J usage is TRBJ1-4, with a weak D call TRBD1 (6 bases). The CDR3 loop spans 14 amino acids. The V and J ends lost 3 bases and 6 bases respectively, with 11 bases between them. Germline V gene lookup returns CDR1 LGHDT and CDR2 YNNKEL (reference sequence). The CDR3: CASSHRGSYEKLFF. In DNA form, the CDR3 reads TGTGCCAGCAGCCACAGGGGCAGTTATGAAAAACTGTTTTTT.

The table lists this clone with a count of one. The chain employs TRBV10-3 and TRBJ1-3; unclear D gene. The germline gives CDR1 ENHRY, CDR2 SYGVKD. The CDR3 is made up of 14 amino acids. The V end was cut by 4 bases, the J end by 0 bases, with 7 bases between. This CDR3 reads CAISGVYSGNTIYF. The DNA for the CDR3 is TGTGCCATCAGTGGCGTGTACTCTGGAAACACCATATATTTT.

This clone was detected only a few times. The chain has TRBV5-4 and TRBJ2-5; D possibly corresponds to TRBD1 (5 bases). With 0 bases removed from V and 5 bases from J, the gap between germline ends came to 14 bases. The CDR3 has 15 residues. Looked up from germline, CDR1 is SGHNT and CDR2 is YYREEE (reference sequence). CDR3 sequence reads: CASSLGQKLGETQYF. The CDR3 DNA sequence: TGTGCCAGCAGCTTGGGACAGAAGTTAGGGGAGACCCAGTACTTC. The full variable domain, with the rest looked up from reference TRBV5-4 and TRBJ2-5, is ETGVTQSPTHLIKTRGQQVTLRCSSQSGHNTVSWYQQALGQGPQFIFQYYREEENGRGNFPPRFSGLQFPNYSSELNVNALELDDSALYLCASSLGQKLGETQYFGPGTRLLVL.

V usage is TRBV6-5 and J usage is TRBJ2-2, with a possible D match to TRBD2 (5 bases). The germline V gene encodes CDR1 MNHEY and CDR2 SVGAGI. The CDR3 covers 16 residues. Trimming took 0 bases from V and 2 from J, leaving 10 bases between them. The CDR3 nucleotides are TGTGCCAGCAGTTACTCTGGCGGGCTTAACACCGGGGAGCTGTTTTTT. This codes for CASSYSGGLNTGELFF.

This chain links TRBV29-1 with TRBJ1-2; 10 nucleotides match TRBD1. CDR1 is SQVTM and CDR2 is ANQGSEA in the germline V gene. This CDR3 comprises 14 residues. After removal of 7 bases from V and 6 bases from J, the junction contained 11 bases not matched to a gene. The CDR3 DNA follows: TGCAGCGGTTTGGGACAGGGGTCTTTAAATGGCTACACCTTC. This sequence encodes CSGLGQGSLNGYTF.

The chain carries TRBV7-9 and TRBJ1-6; tentatively, D is TRBD1 (6 bases). The CDR3 totals 18 residues. Trimming took off 5 bases at V and 5 bases at J, with 22 bases between the two ends. Germline V gene sequence: CDR1 SEHNR, CDR2 FQNEAQ (reference sequence). The CDR3 DNA is TGTGCCAGCAGCCCCCGGACAGAATCGCTCCAGGATAATTCACCCCTCCACTTT. This translates into CASSPRTESLQDNSPLHF.

This chain connects TRBV19 to TRBJ1-1, with D maybe TRBD1 (6 bases). Between the trimmed V and J ends, which lost 2 bases and 0 bases, there was a span of 7 bases. CDR1 and CDR2 from the germline V gene are LNHDA and SQIVND (reference sequence). CDR3 length: 14 amino acids. CDR3 nucleotides: TGTGCCAGTAGTATACAGGGGATGAACACTGAAGCTTTCTTT. This sequence encodes CASSIQGMNTEAFF.

The genes are TRBV2 and TRBJ1-1; D is undetermined. V was shortened by 8 bases and J by 1 base, with 8 bases between the two germline ends. CDR1 and CDR2 from the germline V gene are SNHLY and FYNNEI. This CDR3 has 12 amino acids. The CDR3 coding sequence is TGTGCCAGCGACAACTGGAACACTGAAGCTTTCTTT. It translates to CASDNWNTEAFF.

The table lists this clone with a few counts. The CDR3 loop is CASSLAQGANYGYTF. Here the CDR3 DNA reads TGTGCCAGCAGCTTAGCCCAGGGGGCTAACTATGGCTACACCTTC. The chain couples TRBV7-9 to TRBJ1-2; 7 nucleotides match TRBD1. With V trimmed by 0 bases and J by 0 bases, 1 base remained unmatched. The CDR3 sequence is 15 residues long. The V gene's germline CDR1 is SEHNR and CDR2 FQNEAQ (reference sequence).

V is TRBV7-9 and J is TRBJ2-3; a weak D match, TRBD2 (6 bases). V dropped 8 bases and J dropped 0 bases, with 12 bases sitting between them. The germline V gene has CDR1 SEHNR and CDR2 FQNEAQ (reference sequence). There are 14 residues in the CDR3. The CDR3 nucleotides read TGTGCCAGCCGACTAGTTGGTAGCACAGATACGCAGTATTTT. Translation gives CASRLVGSTDTQYF.

This clone was seen only once. This rearrangement joins TRBV5-1 to TRBJ2-1; 8 bases are a match to TRBD1. The V gene's germline CDR1 is SGHRS and CDR2 YFSETQ. The CDR3 is 15 residues long. The junction had 4 bases not matched to a gene; V was cut back by 0 bases and J by 5 bases. CDR3 sequence reads: CASSLGLTGDNEQFF. Here the CDR3 DNA reads TGCGCCAGCAGCTTGGGATTGACAGGGGACAATGAGCAGTTCTTC.

The chain links TRBV7-8 to TRBJ2-1; D remains ambiguous. Germline values: CDR1 SGHVS, CDR2 FQNEAQ. Trimming pared 2 bases from V and 8 bases from J, leaving 10 bases between. This CDR3 is built from 13 residues. CDR3: CASSLLTVDEQFF. The DNA of the CDR3 is TGTGCCAGCAGCTTATTAACGGTCGATGAGCAGTTCTTC.

CDR3 sequence reads: CASSQGGTQYF. CDR3 coding DNA: TGTGCCAGCAGCCAGGGGGGTACGCAGTATTTT. The chain is built from TRBV6-5 and TRBJ2-3; weak D call: TRBD1 (7 bases). This CDR3 has 11 residues. Germline V lookup: CDR1 MNHEY, CDR2 SVGAGI. V shed 6 bases and J shed 8 bases, with 9 bases lying between them.

This clone occurred once. The V and J genes are TRBV5-4 and TRBJ2-2, with D perhaps matching TRBD2 (6 bases). The CDR3 contains 15 residues. In germline, CDR1 is SGHNT, CDR2 YYREEE (reference sequence). V was clipped by 4 bases and J by 3 bases, with 13 bases between them. DNA for the CDR3: TGTGCCAGCAGCCCATACTGGGAGGACACCGGGGAGCTGTTTTTT. This gives the protein CASSPYWEDTGELFF.

The chain uses TRBV19 and TRBJ1-2, with TRBD1 as a possible D gene (5 bases). CDR1 and CDR2 (germline): LNHDA, SQIVND (reference sequence). The CDR3 loop spans 14 amino acids. V dropped 3 bases and J dropped 4 bases, with 12 bases sitting between them. CDR3 sequence reads: CASSISREVYGYTF. In nucleotides, the CDR3 is TGTGCCAGTAGTATCAGCAGGGAGGTCTATGGCTACACCTTC.

The V call is TRBV5-1, the J call TRBJ1-2; D perhaps matches TRBD1 (6 bases). Germline CDR1 and CDR2: SGHRS and YFSETQ. V was cut by 4 bases and J by 4 bases, with 20 bases left in between. The CDR3 has 16 amino acids. In nucleotides, the CDR3 is TGCGCCAGCAGCCATGAAACAGGGAGCCAAGGCTATGGCTACACCTTC. Translation: CASSHETGSQGYGYTF.